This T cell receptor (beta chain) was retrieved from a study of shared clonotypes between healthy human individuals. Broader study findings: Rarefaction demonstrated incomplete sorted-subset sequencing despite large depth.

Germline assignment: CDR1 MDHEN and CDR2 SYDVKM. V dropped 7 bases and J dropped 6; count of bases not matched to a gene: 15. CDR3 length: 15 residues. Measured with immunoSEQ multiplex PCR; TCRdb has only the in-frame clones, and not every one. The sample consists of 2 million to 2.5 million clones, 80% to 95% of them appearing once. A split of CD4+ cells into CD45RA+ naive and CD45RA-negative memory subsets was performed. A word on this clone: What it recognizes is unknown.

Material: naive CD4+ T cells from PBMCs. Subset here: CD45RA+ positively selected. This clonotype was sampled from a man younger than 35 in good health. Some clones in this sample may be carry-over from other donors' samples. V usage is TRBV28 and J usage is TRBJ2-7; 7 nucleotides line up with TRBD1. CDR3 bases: TGTGCCAGCACCCACGACAGGGCAAACTTGGGCGAGCAGTACTTC. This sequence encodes CASTHDRANLGEQYF.